A selection of T cell receptor beta chains follows, all from one sample in a study of blood T cell repertoires in COVID-19. Some clones are missing from TCRdb's copy, which holds only in-frame ones; the method was immunoSEQ multiplex PCR. In the table there are 55,000 to 65,000 clones, about 79% of which are singletons. The sequencing input was peripheral blood. These receptors were obtained from a woman aged 55-70 years with acute or convalescent COVID-19. Each CDR3 is given with its conserved first and last residue. The order of the fields is V gene, D gene, clone size, J gene, CDR3 DNA, CDR3 protein. A D gene is named only where the DNA matches it firmly. Part of the rows lack a size; the others show once, few, many or a class for expanded clones.

>TRBV6-1|NA|NA|TRBJ2-3
TGTGCCAGCAGTGAAGACAGGCCAGATACGCAGTATTTT
CASSEDRPDTQYF
>TRBV20-1|NA|NA|TRBJ2-3
TGCAGTGCGAGCCGAGATACGCAGTATTTT
CSASRDTQYF
>TRBV11-2|TRBD1|few|TRBJ1-2
TGTGCCAGCAGCTCCCGGACAGGGTGGAACTATGGCTACACCTTC
CASSSRTGWNYGYTF
>TRBV11-2|TRBD1|NA|TRBJ1-4
TGTGCCAGCAGCTTACGCCTACAGGGGGATGAAAAACTGTTTTTT
CASSLRLQGDEKLFF
>TRBV24-1|NA|NA|TRBJ2-7
TGTGCCACCAGTGATCCGGACAGCTACGAGCAGTACTTC
CATSDPDSYEQYF
>TRBV5-5|NA|NA|TRBJ1-6
TGTGCCAGCAGCTCAGGGACACTCCAAGGGTCACCCCTCCACTTT
CASSSGTLQGSPLHF
>TRBV19|TRBD1|NA|TRBJ1-4
TGTGCCAGTAGTATACTACCGGGACAGGGTTATGAAAAACTGTTTTTT
CASSILPGQGYEKLFF
>TRBV7-2|TRBD2|NA|TRBJ2-7
TGTGCCAGCAGCCTGCTATCTACTAGCGGGGGATCCTCCTACGAGCAGTACTTC
CASSLLSTSGGSSYEQYF
>TRBV2|TRBD1|NA|TRBJ1-2
TGTGCCAGCAGCGAAGAAGGGACAGGGACGGGTGGCTACACCTTC
CASSEEGTGTGGYTF
>TRBV7-8|TRBD1|NA|TRBJ1-1
TGTGCCAGCAACCGACTCGGGACAGGGTCCACAACTGAAGCTTTCTTT
CASNRLGTGSTTEAFF
>TRBV28|TRBD1|NA|TRBJ1-5
TGTGCCAGCAGTTTATGGGGACAGGCGCTTAATCAGCCCCAGCATTTT
CASSLWGQALNQPQHF